This T cell receptor beta chain was profiled in a study of regulatory T cells in long-lasting Graves disease. Germline values: CDR1 MDHEN, CDR2 SYDVKM. Trimming took 7 bases from V and 2 from J, leaving 18 bases between them. This CDR3 comprises 15 residues. Assembly of TCR beta libraries relied on iRepertoire HTBI primers together with Arm-PCR of CDR3 regions. TCRdb recomputed calls from the multiplex PCR reads with MiXCR, one row per CDR3 protein. The repertoire has approximately 400,000 distinct CDR3 sequences, roughly 25% of them found once; the top ten carry approximately 30%. Time point specified: persistent/refractory GD, antithyroid drugs over 5 years with positive TRAb. After RNA was extracted from PBMCs, the TCR library was made from it.

This specimen consisted of peripheral blood mononuclear cells (PBMCs), obtained when the disease was refractory, from a patient treated with antithyroid drugs. This TCR came from a woman aged 40-49 years with Graves disease. The chain has TRBV28 and TRBJ2-7; the D call may be TRBD1 or TRBD2 (5 bases each). The CDR3: CASNPLLQGPYEQYF. The CDR3 nucleotides are TGTGCCAGCAACCCCCTCCTGCAGGGACCCTACGAGCAGTACTTC.